This TCR beta chain was retrieved from a study of OX40 agonist ivuxolimab in advanced cancers. Whole-study context: An agonistic human IgG2 monoclonal antibody against OX40 (CD134) was given.

The table came from immunoSEQ multiplex PCR; TCRdb's copy has only in-frame clones and leaves some out. The profile shows tens of thousands of clones, around nine tenths of them singletons. The TCR was taken from an adult with an advanced solid tumor such as melanoma, head and neck, liver or kidney cancer. This material consisted of CD4+ or CD8+ T cells sorted from blood, taken in a trial of the OX40 agonist ivuxolimab.

The CDR3 coding sequence is TGCGCCAGCAGTCGAGCGGGAGCGGGATACGAGCAGTACTTC. This gives the protein CASSRAGAGYEQYF. V usage is TRBV4-1 and J usage is TRBJ2-7; 8 bases align to TRBD2. CDR1 and CDR2 (germline): MGHRA, YSYEKL. CDR3 length: 14 amino acids. Trimming removed 6 bases from V and 4 bases from J; junction bases left unmatched: 8.